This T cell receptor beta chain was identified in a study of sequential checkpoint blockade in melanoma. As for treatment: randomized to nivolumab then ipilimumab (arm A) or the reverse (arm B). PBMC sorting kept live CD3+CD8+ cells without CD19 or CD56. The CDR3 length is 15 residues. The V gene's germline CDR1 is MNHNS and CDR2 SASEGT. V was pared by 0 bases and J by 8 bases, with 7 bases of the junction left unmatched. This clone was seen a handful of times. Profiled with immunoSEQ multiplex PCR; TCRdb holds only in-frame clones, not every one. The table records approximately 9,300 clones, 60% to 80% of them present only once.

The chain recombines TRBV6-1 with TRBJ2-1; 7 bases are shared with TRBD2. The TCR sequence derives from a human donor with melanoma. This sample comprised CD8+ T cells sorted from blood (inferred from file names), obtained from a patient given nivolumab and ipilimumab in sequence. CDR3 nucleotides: TGTGCCAGCAGTGAAGCGAGGGGAGGGTGGGATGAGCAGTTCTTC. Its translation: CASSEARGGWDEQFF.